This TCR beta chain derives from a study of T cells in Graves' hyperthyroidism and ophthalmopathy. Study as a whole: Peripheral blood was collected at initial diagnosis, before any treatment.

Whole-study findings and limits: Expanded thyroid clonotypes (above 0.001) were mostly also found in blood.

The TCR beta CDR3 regions underwent amplification using RNA transcripts as the source. The TCR CDR3 first-round RT-PCR relied on the HTBI primer set. TCRdb called the multiplex PCR reads again in MiXCR, with one record for every CDR3 protein. Among 450,000 to 500,000 distinct CDR3 sequences listed, about 20% were seen once. This clonotype appeared many times. Its antigen is not identified. CDR1 and CDR2 from the germline V gene are SGDLS and YYNGEE. The J segment lost 4 bases and the V segment lost 0 bases, leaving 8 bases of the junction unmatched. This CDR3 has 16 amino acids. The receptor was isolated from an older woman with Graves' ophthalmopathy. Sequences were obtained from blood. The chain has TRBV9 and TRBJ2-5, with TRBD2 matching over 8 bases. CDR3 residues: CASSVGGSGRGETQYF. The CDR3 bases are TGTGCCAGCAGCGTAGGAGGAAGCGGGAGAGGAGAGACCCAGTACTTC.